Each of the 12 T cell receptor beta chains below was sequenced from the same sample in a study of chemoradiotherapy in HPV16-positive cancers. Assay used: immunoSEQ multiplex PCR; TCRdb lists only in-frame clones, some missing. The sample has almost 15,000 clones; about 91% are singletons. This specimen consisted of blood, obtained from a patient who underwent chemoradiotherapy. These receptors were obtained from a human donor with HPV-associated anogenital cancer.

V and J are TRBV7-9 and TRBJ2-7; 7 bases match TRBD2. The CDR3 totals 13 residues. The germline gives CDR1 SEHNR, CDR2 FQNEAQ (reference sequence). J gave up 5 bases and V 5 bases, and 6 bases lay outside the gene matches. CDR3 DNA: TGTGCCAGCAGCCTCGGGGGGATCAACGAGCAGTACTTC. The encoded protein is CASSLGGINEQYF.

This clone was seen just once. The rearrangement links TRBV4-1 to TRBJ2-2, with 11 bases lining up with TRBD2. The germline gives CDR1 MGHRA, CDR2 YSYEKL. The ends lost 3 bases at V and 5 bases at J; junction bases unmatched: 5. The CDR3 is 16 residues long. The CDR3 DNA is TGCGCCAGCAGCCATACTAGCGGGAGTAGGACCGGGGAGCTGTTTTTT. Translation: CASSHTSGSRTGELFF.

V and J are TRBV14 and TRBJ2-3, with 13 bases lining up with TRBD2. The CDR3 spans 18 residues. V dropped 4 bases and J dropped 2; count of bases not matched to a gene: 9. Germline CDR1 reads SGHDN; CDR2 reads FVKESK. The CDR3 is CASSPRLAGGFSTDTQYF. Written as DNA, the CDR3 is TGTGCCAGCAGCCCCCGACTAGCGGGGGGCTTCTCCACAGATACGCAGTATTTT.

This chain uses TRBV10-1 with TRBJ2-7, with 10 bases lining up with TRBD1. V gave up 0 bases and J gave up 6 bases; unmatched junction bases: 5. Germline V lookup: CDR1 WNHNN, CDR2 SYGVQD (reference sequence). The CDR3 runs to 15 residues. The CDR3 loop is CASSESRTGGAEQYF. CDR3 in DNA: TGCGCCAGCAGTGAGTCCCGGACAGGGGGGGCCGAGCAGTACTTC.

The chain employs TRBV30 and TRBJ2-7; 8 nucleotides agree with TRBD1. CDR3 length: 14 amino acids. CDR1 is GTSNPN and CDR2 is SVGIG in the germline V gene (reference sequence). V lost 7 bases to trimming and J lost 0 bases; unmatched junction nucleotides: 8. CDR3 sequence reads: CALRTGRDSYEQYF. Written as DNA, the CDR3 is TGTGCCTTAAGGACAGGGCGGGACTCCTACGAGCAGTACTTC.

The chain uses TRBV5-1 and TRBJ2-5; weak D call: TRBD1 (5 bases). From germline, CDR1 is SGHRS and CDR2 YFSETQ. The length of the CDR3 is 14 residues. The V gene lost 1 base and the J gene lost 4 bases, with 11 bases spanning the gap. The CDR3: CASSLFPGPETQYF. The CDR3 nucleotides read TGCGCCAGCAGCTTGTTCCCAGGGCCAGAGACCCAGTACTTC.

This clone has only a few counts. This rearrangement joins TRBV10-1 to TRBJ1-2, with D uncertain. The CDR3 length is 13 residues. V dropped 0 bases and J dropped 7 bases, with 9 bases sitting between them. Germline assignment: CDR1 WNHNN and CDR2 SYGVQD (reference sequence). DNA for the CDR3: TGCGCCAGCAGTGAGTCCCGTGGGATTGGCTACACCTTC. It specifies CASSESRGIGYTF.

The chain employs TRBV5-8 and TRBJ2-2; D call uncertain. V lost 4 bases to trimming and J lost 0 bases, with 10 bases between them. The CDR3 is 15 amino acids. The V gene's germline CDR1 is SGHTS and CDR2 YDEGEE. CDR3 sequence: CASSPPGANTGELFF. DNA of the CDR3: TGTGCCAGCAGCCCTCCAGGCGCGAACACCGGGGAGCTGTTTTTT.

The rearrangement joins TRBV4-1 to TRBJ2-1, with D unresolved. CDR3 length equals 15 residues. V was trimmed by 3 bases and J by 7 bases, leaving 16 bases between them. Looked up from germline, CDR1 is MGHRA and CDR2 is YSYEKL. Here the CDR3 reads CASSHLAAVGNEQFF. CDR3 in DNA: TGCGCCAGCAGCCACCTGGCGGCTGTGGGGAATGAGCAGTTCTTC.

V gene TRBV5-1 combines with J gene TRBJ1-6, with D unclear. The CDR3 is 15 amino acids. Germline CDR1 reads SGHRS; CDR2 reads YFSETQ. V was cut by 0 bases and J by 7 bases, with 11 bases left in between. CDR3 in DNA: TGCGCCAGCAGCTTGGCCGGGATTCTCAATTCACCCCTCCACTTT. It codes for CASSLAGILNSPLHF.

The CDR3 spells CASSQDRGKGPFLTNTEAFF. CDR3 bases: TGCGCCAGCAGCCAAGATCGGGGAAAGGGACCGTTTTTAACGAACACTGAAGCTTTCTTT. J is TRBJ1-1 and V is TRBV4-1, with D possibly TRBD1 on 5 matching bases. Germline lookup yields CDR1 MGHRA and CDR2 YSYEKL. This CDR3 is built from 20 residues. V lost 0 bases and J lost 1, with 24 bases in between.

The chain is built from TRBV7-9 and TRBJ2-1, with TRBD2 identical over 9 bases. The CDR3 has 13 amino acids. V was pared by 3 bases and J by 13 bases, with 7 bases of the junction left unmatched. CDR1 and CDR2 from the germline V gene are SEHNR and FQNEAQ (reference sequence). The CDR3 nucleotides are TGTGCCAGCAGCTTCACTAGCGGGCCCCATCAGTTCTTC. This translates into CASSFTSGPHQFF.